What follows are 5 T cell receptor beta chains derived from one specimen sequenced in a study of spatial heterogeneity in lung cancer. The time point denotes: sample taken at primary tumor resection. Sequencing was performed on whole RNA extracted from tumor and nontumor lung tissue, or from frozen PBMC, and the material was left unsorted. MiXCR, applied by TCRdb to the 5' RACE reads, yields one record per CDR3 protein. Of 49,000 or so distinct CDR3 sequences in the sample, 10% to 15% were seen once. Here the sequenced sample was PBMCs, taken at surgery. The receptors were sampled from a female donor with early-stage non-small cell lung cancer.

This clonotype was seen only a few times. The rearrangement uses TRBV15 and TRBJ1-1; the D is unclear. Trimming pared 0 bases from V and 11 bases from J, leaving 10 bases between. Germline assignment: CDR1 LNHNV and CDR2 YYDKDF (reference sequence). The CDR3 length is 12 residues. This CDR3 reads CATSRDGGEAFF. The CDR3 coding sequence is TGTGCCACCAGCAGAGATGGCGGGGAGGCTTTCTTT.

This clonotype was found a few times. This chain connects TRBV11-1 to TRBJ1-1; D might be TRBD1 (6 bases). The CDR3 length is 14 residues. Germline lookup yields CDR1 SGHAT and CDR2 FQDESV (reference sequence). Trimming took off 2 bases at V and 5 bases at J, with 12 bases between the two ends. CDR3: CASSLHPGETEAFF. The CDR3 DNA reads TGTGCCAGCAGCTTACACCCAGGGGAGACTGAAGCTTTCTTT.

This chain joins TRBV30 and TRBJ2-1, with 9 nucleotides matching TRBD2. The CDR3 consists of 14 residues. Germline loops: CDR1 GTSNPN, CDR2 SVGIG (reference sequence). After removal of 3 bases from V and 7 bases from J, the junction contained 7 bases not matched to a gene. CDR3 in DNA: TGTGCCTGGAGCCATACTAGCGGGTTAAATGAGCAGTTCTTC. Translation: CAWSHTSGLNEQFF.

The chain recombines TRBV7-9 with TRBJ2-7; D is unresolved. The CDR3 is 13 amino acids. Germline assignment: CDR1 SEHNR and CDR2 FQNEAQ (reference sequence). V dropped 5 bases and J dropped 3 bases, with 11 bases sitting between them. The CDR3 is CASSALHNYEQYF. Here the CDR3 DNA reads TGTGCCAGCAGCGCCCTACACAACTACGAGCAGTACTTC.

This clonotype qualifies as medium-sized. The gene calls are TRBV29-1 and TRBJ2-5, with TRBD1 matching over 7 bases. This CDR3 region has 13 residues. After removal of 5 bases from V and 3 bases from J, the junction contained 6 bases not matched to a gene. Germline assignment: CDR1 SQVTM and CDR2 ANQGSEA. The CDR3 loop is CSVRAGGKETQYF. The DNA of the CDR3 is TGCAGCGTTCGGGCAGGGGGAAAAGAGACCCAGTACTTC.